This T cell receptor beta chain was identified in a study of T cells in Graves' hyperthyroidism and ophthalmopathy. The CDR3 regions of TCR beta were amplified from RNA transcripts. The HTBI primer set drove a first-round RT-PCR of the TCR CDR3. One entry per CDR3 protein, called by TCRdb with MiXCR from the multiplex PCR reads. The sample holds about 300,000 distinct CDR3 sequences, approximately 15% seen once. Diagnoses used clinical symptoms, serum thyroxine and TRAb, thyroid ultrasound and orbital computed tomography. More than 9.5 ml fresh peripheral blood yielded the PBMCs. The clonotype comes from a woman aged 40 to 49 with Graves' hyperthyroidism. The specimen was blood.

The CDR3 spells CASSAPLTGVYNEQFF. As DNA, the CDR3 is TGTGCCAGCAGCGCCCCCTTGACGGGGGTGTACAATGAGCAGTTCTTC. The chain joins TRBV12-3 or TRBV12-4 to TRBJ2-1, with D tentatively TRBD2 (6 bases). V was cut by 6 bases and J by 4 bases, with 19 bases left in between. The CDR3 extends over 16 amino acids.